This T cell receptor (beta chain) was captured in a study of blood T cells in healthy people across ages. Study-wide background: About one barcoded beta molecule per two T cells was captured by template switching. Study-wide results and caveats: The long-lived group displayed more naive CD4+ cells, plus higher diversity, than the aged donors did.

The second PCR ran roughly 6 to 11 cycles with a sample-barcoded 5' primer and J-beta primers. One entry per CDR3 protein, called by TCRdb with MiXCR from the 5' RACE reads. The table shows about 1.1 million distinct CDR3 sequences, with around two fifths occurring only once. This clonotype was observed a handful of times. Its antigen is still unknown. J gave up 1 base and V 0 bases, and 8 bases lay outside the gene matches. This CDR3 has 17 amino acids. Germline assignment: CDR1 MGHRA and CDR2 YSYEKL. The sample taken for sequencing was blood. The chain employs TRBV4-1 and TRBJ2-7; 8 bases map to TRBD1. This receptor was identified in a man aged 18-30 years in good health. The CDR3: CASSQDLRGTGSYEQYF. DNA of the CDR3: TGCGCCAGCAGCCAAGATCTTAGGGGGACAGGATCCTACGAGCAGTACTTC.